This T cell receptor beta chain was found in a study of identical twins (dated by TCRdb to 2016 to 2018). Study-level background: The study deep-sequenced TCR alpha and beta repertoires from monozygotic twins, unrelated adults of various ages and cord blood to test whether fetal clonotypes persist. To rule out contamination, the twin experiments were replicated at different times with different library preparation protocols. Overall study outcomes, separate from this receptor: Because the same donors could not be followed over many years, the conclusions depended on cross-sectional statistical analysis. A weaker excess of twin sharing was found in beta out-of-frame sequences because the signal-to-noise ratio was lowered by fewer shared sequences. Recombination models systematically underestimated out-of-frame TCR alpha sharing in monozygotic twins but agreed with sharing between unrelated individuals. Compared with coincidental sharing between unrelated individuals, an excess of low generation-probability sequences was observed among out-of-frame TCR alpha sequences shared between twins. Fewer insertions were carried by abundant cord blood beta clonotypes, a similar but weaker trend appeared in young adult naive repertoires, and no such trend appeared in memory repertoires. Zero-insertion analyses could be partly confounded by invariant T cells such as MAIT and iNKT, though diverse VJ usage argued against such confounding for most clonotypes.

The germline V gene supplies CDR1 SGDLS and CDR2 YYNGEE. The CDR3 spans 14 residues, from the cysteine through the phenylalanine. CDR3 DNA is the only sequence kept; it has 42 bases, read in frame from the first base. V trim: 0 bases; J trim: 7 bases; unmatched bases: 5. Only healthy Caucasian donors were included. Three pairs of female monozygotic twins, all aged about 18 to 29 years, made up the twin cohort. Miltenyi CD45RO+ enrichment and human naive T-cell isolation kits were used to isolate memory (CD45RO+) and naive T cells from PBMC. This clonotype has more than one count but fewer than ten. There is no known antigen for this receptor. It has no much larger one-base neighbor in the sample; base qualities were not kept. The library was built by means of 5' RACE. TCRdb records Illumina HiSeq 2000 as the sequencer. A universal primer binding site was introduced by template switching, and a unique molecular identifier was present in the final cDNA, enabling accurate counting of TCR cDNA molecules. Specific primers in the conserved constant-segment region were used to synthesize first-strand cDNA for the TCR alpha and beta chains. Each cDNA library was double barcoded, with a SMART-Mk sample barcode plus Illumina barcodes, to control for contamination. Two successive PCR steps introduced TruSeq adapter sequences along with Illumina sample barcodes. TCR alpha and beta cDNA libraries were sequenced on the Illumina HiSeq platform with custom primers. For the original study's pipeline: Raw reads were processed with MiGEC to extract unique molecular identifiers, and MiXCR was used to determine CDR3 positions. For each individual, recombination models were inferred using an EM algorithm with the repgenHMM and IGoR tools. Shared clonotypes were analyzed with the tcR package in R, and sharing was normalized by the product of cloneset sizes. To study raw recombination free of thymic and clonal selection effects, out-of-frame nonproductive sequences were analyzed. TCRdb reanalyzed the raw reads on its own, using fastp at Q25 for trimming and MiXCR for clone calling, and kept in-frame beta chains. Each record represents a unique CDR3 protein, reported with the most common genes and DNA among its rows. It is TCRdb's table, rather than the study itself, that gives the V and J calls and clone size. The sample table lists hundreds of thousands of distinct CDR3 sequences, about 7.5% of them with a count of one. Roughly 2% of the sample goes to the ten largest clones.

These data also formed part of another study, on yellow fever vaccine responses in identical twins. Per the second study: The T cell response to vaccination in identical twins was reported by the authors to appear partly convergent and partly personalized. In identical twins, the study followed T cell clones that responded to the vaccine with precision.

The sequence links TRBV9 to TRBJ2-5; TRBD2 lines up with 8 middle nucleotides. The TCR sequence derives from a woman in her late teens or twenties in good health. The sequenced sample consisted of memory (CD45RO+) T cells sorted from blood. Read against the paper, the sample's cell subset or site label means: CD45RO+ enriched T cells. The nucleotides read TGTGCCAGCAGCGTAGTCAGCGGGAGTGGGACCCAGTACTTC. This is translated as CASSVVSGSGTQYF.